This T cell receptor (beta chain) was recovered during a study of technical replicates of blood from several donors. Per the germline V gene, CDR1 is SGHTA and CDR2 is FQGTGA. The CDR3 is 17 amino acids. V was clipped by 1 base and J by 2 bases; unmatched bases: 5. Only in-frame clones appear in the TCRdb table, and some are missing; sequencing was by immunoSEQ multiplex PCR. The table lists approximately 64,000 clones, around 88% of them singletons, with approximately 5.1% in the top ten. The TCR was taken from a human donor in good health. Some clones in this sample may be carry-over from other donors' samples. The chain carries TRBV7-3 and TRBJ2-1, with 10 bases that match TRBD2. Sequencing used PBMCs. The CDR3 is CASSLRGSGRTYNEQFF. DNA of the CDR3: TGTGCCAGCAGCTTAAGGGGTAGCGGGAGGACCTACAATGAGCAGTTCTTC.